Listed below are T cell receptor beta chains from one sample, sequenced in a study of cytomegalovirus exposure and HLA in healthy donors. Clones were read by immunoSEQ multiplex PCR, and TCRdb kept only the in-frame ones, dropping some. The sample lists some 130,000 clones; 89% were seen once. Sequenced: PBMCs. The receptor source for this set is a woman aged 18-29 years in good health and CMV-seronegative. The CDR3 runs from the conserved cysteine through the conserved F or W. Fields, in order: J gene, V gene, clone size, D gene, CDR3 protein, CDR3 DNA. A D gene is named only where the DNA matches it firmly. A row's size may be missing; if present it is once, few, many or a size class.

J gene: TRBJ1-1
V gene: TRBV5-1
clone size: -
D gene: -
CDR3 protein: CASSVGQWNTEAFF
CDR3 DNA: TGCGCCAGCAGCGTGGGACAATGGAACACTGAAGCTTTCTTT

J gene: TRBJ1-2
V gene: TRBV19
clone size: -
D gene: -
CDR3 protein: CASSMFPPGGNGYTF
CDR3 DNA: TGTGCCAGTAGTATGTTTCCCCCCGGGGGAAATGGCTACACCTTC

J gene: TRBJ1-1
V gene: TRBV29-1
clone size: -
D gene: -
CDR3 protein: CSVVGREAFF
CDR3 DNA: TGCAGCGTCGTGGGGCGGGAAGCTTTCTTT

J gene: TRBJ2-1
V gene: TRBV5-1
clone size: once
D gene: -
CDR3 protein: CASSNYRVGYNEQFF
CDR3 DNA: TGCGCCAGCAGCAATTACAGGGTAGGGTACAATGAGCAGTTCTTC

J gene: TRBJ2-5
V gene: TRBV18
clone size: -
D gene: -
CDR3 protein: CASSPTSQETQYF
CDR3 DNA: TGTGCCAGCTCACCGACAAGCCAAGAGACCCAGTACTTC

J gene: TRBJ1-3
V gene: TRBV5-5
clone size: -
D gene: TRBD1
CDR3 protein: CASSFRGQQNTIYF
CDR3 DNA: TGTGCCAGCAGCTTCAGGGGGCAACAAAACACCATATATTTT

J gene: TRBJ1-5
V gene: TRBV19
clone size: -
D gene: -
CDR3 protein: CASRRGAGKAQHF
CDR3 DNA: TGTGCCAGCCGTCGCGGGGCGGGTAAAGCCCAGCATTTT

J gene: TRBJ1-1
V gene: TRBV2
clone size: -
D gene: -
CDR3 protein: CASSARGGLEAFF
CDR3 DNA: TGTGCCAGCAGTGCCCGCGGGGGACTAGAAGCTTTCTTT

J gene: TRBJ1-2
V gene: TRBV5-5
clone size: -
D gene: -
CDR3 protein: CASSLINYGYTF
CDR3 DNA: TGTGCCAGCAGCCTAATTAACTATGGCTACACCTTC

J gene: TRBJ1-2
V gene: TRBV5-1
clone size: -
D gene: TRBD1
CDR3 protein: CASSSGQGDNYGYTF
CDR3 DNA: TGCGCCAGCAGCTCGGGACAGGGGGATAACTATGGCTACACCTTC

J gene: TRBJ2-7
V gene: TRBV28
clone size: -
D gene: -
CDR3 protein: CASRSGTPYEQYF
CDR3 DNA: TGTGCCAGCAGGTCCGGGACTCCCTACGAGCAGTACTTC

J gene: TRBJ2-7
V gene: TRBV5-6
clone size: few
D gene: TRBD1
CDR3 protein: CASSPDRGLGLFF
CDR3 DNA: TGTGCCAGCAGCCCAGACAGGGGCCTCGGGCTGTTCTTC

J gene: TRBJ2-2
V gene: TRBV5-6
clone size: -
D gene: -
CDR3 protein: CASSLAVMQGNTGELFF
CDR3 DNA: TGTGCCAGCAGCTTGGCCGTCATGCAGGGCAACACCGGGGAGCTGTTTTTT

J gene: TRBJ1-2
V gene: TRBV19
clone size: once
D gene: TRBD1
CDR3 protein: CASSPTGVYGYTF
CDR3 DNA: TGTGCCAGTAGTCCGACAGGGGTCTATGGCTACACCTTC

J gene: TRBJ1-5
V gene: TRBV6-5
clone size: -
D gene: -
CDR3 protein: CASSSFGGSNQPQHF
CDR3 DNA: TGTGCCAGCAGTTCCTTTGGGGGGAGCAATCAGCCCCAGCATTTT

J gene: TRBJ2-5
V gene: TRBV13
clone size: -
D gene: TRBD1
CDR3 protein: CASSRPGTGKGETQYF
CDR3 DNA: TGTGCCAGCAGCCGTCCCGGGACAGGGAAAGGAGAGACCCAGTACTTC